This TCR beta chain was profiled in a study of blood T cell repertoires in COVID-19 (TCRdb year 2020). About the full investigation: The collaborator samples originated in the United States, Italy and Spain and spanned the acute and convalescent phases of COVID-19. The material from the prospective study consisted of cDNA or gDNA derived from T cells, B-cell-depleted T cells, or PBMCs. The dataset comprised deeply sampled blood TCRbeta repertoires from subjects exposed to, actively infected with, or recovered from COVID-19. A freely available public database, intended as a resource for researchers studying the immune response to SARS-CoV-2, is where the repertoires were released. Samples came from the ongoing ImmuneRACE study (first 160 participants) plus 1,254 subjects from 6 global collaborators. The sample metadata nearly always contained a de-identified subject ID, COVID-19 status, age in years and sex. HLA class I and class II types, where available, came from metadata supplied by the sample provider rather than from assay-based typing. Study-wide conclusions, independent of this receptor: How much clinical and demographic metadata was included differed by source and by participant, and the metadata was provided uncurated.

The immunoSEQ Assay, a bias-controlled multiplex PCR, was used to amplify TCRbeta CDR3 regions from genomic DNA. Per the source publication's procedure: The number of nucleated cells in each sample was estimated by amplification of reference gene primers within the assay. To quantify the absolute abundance of each unique TCRbeta CDR3 rearrangement, sequence reads were collapsed and filtered. For each sample, productive Simpson clonality was calculated as the square root of Simpson's diversity index across productive rearrangements. The source is immuneACCESS, and TCRdb retained only in-frame sequences with V and J called. Part of the clones is not carried over; for the studies checked, unresolved V genes explain less than half of this, and the remainder is unexplained. V, J and clone size were drawn from that table, and D and trimming were deduced from the DNA. In this sample the table shows 99,000 or so clones, about 89% of which occur a single time. Around 5.5% of the sample comes from the top ten.

On this clone: It lacks a known antigen. Within one base of it there is no much larger clone, and no base qualities were kept.

The CDR3, cysteine through phenylalanine, is 15 amino acids long. This entry keeps only the CDR3 DNA: 45 bases, framed from base 1. For CDR1 and CDR2, the germline V gene lists SGDLS and YYNGEE. Unmatched junction bases come to 8, with V trimmed by 3 bases and J by 5 bases. The collaborating institutions used their own protocols to collect whole blood in K2EDTA tubes. For TCRbeta analysis, collaborators shipped samples as frozen whole blood, isolated PBMCs, or DNA extracted from either of those sample types. The source is a human donor in a cohort sampled during active COVID-19. The sample taken for sequencing was peripheral blood. This receptor chain uses TRBV9 and TRBJ1-2; 9 nucleotides in the junction match TRBD1. The CDR3 region: CASSASSGTGYGYTF. The bases are TGTGCCAGCAGCGCCTCCTCCGGGACAGGGTATGGCTACACCTTC. Where the CDR3 stops, the reference TRBV9 and TRBJ1-2 genes take over; the full variable domain is DSGVTQTPKHLITATGQRVTLRCSPRSGDLSVYWYQQSLDQGLQFLIQYYNGEERAKGNILERFSAQQFPDLHSELNLSSLELGDSALYFCASSASSGTGYGYTFGSGTRLTVV.